The rows below give T cell receptor beta chains drawn from one sample of a study of neoadjuvant anti-PD-1 for oral cavity cancer. Data came from immunoSEQ multiplex PCR; TCRdb stores just in-frame clones and leaves some out. The table has 8,000 or so clones, roughly 70% seen once. The sequenced sample was PBMCs, obtained after nivolumab (anti-PD-1) treatment. These receptors came from a person between 40 and 80 years old with oral cavity squamous cell carcinoma. Both conserved end residues are part of each CDR3. A D gene is named only where the DNA matches it firmly. Clone size, where shown, is once, few, many, or a class for clones that have expanded.

>-|TRBV6-6|11|TRBJ2-3|-
CASSYPDTQYF
TGTGCCAGCAGTTACCCGGATACGCAGTATTTT
>-|TRBV27|15|TRBJ1-1|-
CASSLAQGRNTEAFF
TGTGCCAGCAGTTTAGCACAGGGTCGGAACACTGAAGCTTTCTTT
>few|TRBV9|15|TRBJ1-3|-
CASSVDRASGNTIYF
TGTGCCAGCAGCGTAGACAGGGCCTCTGGAAACACCATATATTTT
>-|TRBV4-2|18|TRBJ2-3|-
CASSQDRLGGGSTDTQYF
TGTGCCAGCAGCCAAGATAGGTTAGGGGGGGGTAGCACAGATACGCAGTATTTT
>-|TRBV2|13|TRBJ1-6|-
CASSNEGWSPLHF
TGTGCCAGCAGTAACGAGGGTTGGTCACCCCTCCACTTT
>-|TRBV29-1|14|TRBJ2-2|-
CSVGARTNTGELFF
TGCAGCGTTGGGGCCAGGACGAACACCGGGGAGCTGTTTTTT
>-|TRBV27|13|TRBJ2-6|-
CAVAVQGANVLTF
TGTGCCGTGGCAGTTCAAGGGGCCAACGTCCTGACTTTC
>once|TRBV5-1|16|TRBJ2-1|-
CASSFFPQPGRNEQFF
TGCGCCAGCAGCTTCTTTCCCCAACCGGGCCGAAATGAGCAGTTCTTC
>-|TRBV7-9|12|TRBJ2-1|-
CASSLVYNEQFF
TGTGCCAGCAGCTTAGTCTACAATGAGCAGTTCTTC
>-|TRBV2|13|TRBJ2-1|-
CASSVSVHNEQFF
TGTGCCAGCAGTGTATCTGTCCACAATGAGCAGTTCTTC
>few|TRBV27|16|TRBJ2-1|-
CASSFARASSYNEQFF
TGTGCCAGCAGTTTCGCCAGGGCAAGCTCCTACAATGAGCAGTTCTTC
>once|TRBV10-3|13|TRBJ2-7|-
CAISEGAPYEQYF
TGTGCCATCAGTGAAGGGGCCCCCTACGAGCAGTACTTC
>-|TRBV5-8|15|TRBJ1-2|-
CASHRLGQSNYGYTF
TGTGCCAGCCACCGCCTTGGGCAATCAAACTATGGCTACACCTTC
>-|TRBV10-3|17|TRBJ2-5|-
CAISESTPRLNQETQYF
TGTGCCATCAGTGAGTCAACCCCACGGCTAAACCAAGAGACCCAGTACTTC